A single sample is the source of the 14 T cell receptor beta chains below, sequenced in a study of blood T cell repertoires in COVID-19. The repertoire was sequenced with immunoSEQ multiplex PCR; TCRdb's copy has only in-frame clones and lacks some. This table has around 150,000 clones, roughly 88% appearing once. The sample consisted of peripheral blood. The receptors stem from a woman over 75 with active or convalescent COVID-19.

The gene calls are TRBV2 and TRBJ1-6, with D unclear. Per germline, CDR1 SNHLY and CDR2 FYNNEI. Trimming took off 6 bases at V and 5 bases at J, with 14 bases between the two ends. The CDR3 is 15 residues long. Written as DNA, the CDR3 is TGTGCCAGCAGCGGAGAGAGAGGGAATAATTCACCCCTCCACTTT. This sequence encodes CASSGERGNNSPLHF.

J is TRBJ1-2 and V is TRBV14; 8 bases map to TRBD1. Unmatched junction bases numbered 7, after V lost 4 bases and J lost 6 bases. Germline CDR1 reads SGHDN; CDR2 reads FVKESK. The CDR3 totals 14 residues. DNA for the CDR3: TGTGCCAGCAGCCGGCCAGGGGGCATCAATGGCTACACCTTC. Amino acid sequence: CASSRPGGINGYTF.

In the case of this clone: The sample carries other DNA sequences with the same CDR3. In nucleotides, the CDR3 is TGTGCCAGCAGCCAAGTTACAGGGGGCAATCAGCCCCAGCATTTT. The encoded protein is CASSQVTGGNQPQHF. This sequence joins TRBV3-1 (or the pseudogene TRBV3-2) and TRBJ1-5; 7 positions match TRBD1. Germline V gene lookup returns CDR1 LGHDT and CDR2 YNNKEL (reference sequence). After removal of 1 base from V and 2 bases from J, the junction contained 2 bases not matched to a gene. This CDR3 is built from 15 residues.

The CDR3 DNA reads TGCGCCAGCAGCCGGGCCCTGAAACAGGATTCGTATGGCTACACCTTC. Amino acid sequence: CASSRALKQDSYGYTF. The chain employs TRBV4-3 and TRBJ1-2; D might be TRBD1 (5 bases). Germline CDR1 LGHNA, CDR2 YSLEER. V lost 4 bases to trimming and J lost 5 bases, with 20 bases between them. The CDR3 totals 16 residues.

The V call is TRBV2, the J call TRBJ1-2; the D gene is possibly TRBD1 (6 bases). This CDR3 has 13 residues. The germline V gene encodes CDR1 SNHLY and CDR2 FYNNEI. The V and J ends lost 5 bases and 4 bases respectively, with 11 bases between them. The DNA for the CDR3 is TGTGCCAGCAGTTCGCAGGGGCTCTATGGCTACACCTTC. This sequence encodes CASSSQGLYGYTF.

The chain joins TRBV7-2 to TRBJ1-6, with 11 bases aligning to TRBD1. CDR3 length: 15 residues. V shed 5 bases, J shed 8 bases, and the junction held 5 bases outside the gene matches. Germline CDR1 and CDR2: SGHTA and FQGNSA. The CDR3: CASSGGQGVYSPLHF. DNA of the CDR3: TGTGCCAGCAGCGGGGGACAGGGGGTTTATTCACCCCTCCACTTT.

V usage is TRBV7-9 and J usage is TRBJ1-3, with 7 nucleotides matching TRBD1. CDR1 and CDR2 from the germline V gene are SEHNR and FQNEAQ (reference sequence). V lost 5 bases and J lost 2; bases outside the gene matches: 3. This CDR3 region has 14 residues. This CDR3 reads CASSPTGPGNTIYF. DNA of the CDR3: TGTGCCAGCAGCCCGACAGGGCCTGGAAACACCATATATTTT.

The chain combines TRBV29-1 with TRBJ1-1; no clear D gene. The CDR3 consists of 12 residues. Germline assignment: CDR1 SQVTM and CDR2 ANQGSEA. Trimming removed 7 bases at V and 2 bases at J, with 11 bases between. The CDR3 DNA reads TGCAGCGCCTCTACAGTTAACACTGAAGCTTTCTTT. It encodes CSASTVNTEAFF. The whole variable domain, remainder taken from reference TRBV29-1 and TRBJ1-1, is SAVISQKPSRDICQRGTSLTIQCQVDSQVTMMFWYRQQPGQSLTLIATANQGSEATYESGFVIDKFPISRPNLTFSTLTVSNMSPEDSSIYLCSASTVNTEAFFGQGTRLTVV.

The chain employs TRBV3-1 (or the pseudogene TRBV3-2) and TRBJ1-6; TRBD1 might be the D (6 bases). V lost 2 bases, J lost 7 bases, and 12 bases lay in between. CDR3 length: 15 amino acids. Germline assignment: CDR1 LGHDT and CDR2 YNNKEL (reference sequence). The CDR3 nucleotides are TGTGCCAGCAGCCAACAGGGGAATTTGAATTCACCCCTCCACTTT. Protein sequence: CASSQQGNLNSPLHF.

J is TRBJ2-1 and V is TRBV11-3; 8 positions agree with TRBD2. The CDR3 consists of 13 residues. The germline gives CDR1 SGHNT, CDR2 YENEEA. The trim removed 4 bases at V and 6 bases at J, leaving 2 bases unmatched. The CDR3 spells CASSSGTSNEQFF. The CDR3 DNA reads TGTGCCAGCAGCTCCGGGACTAGCAATGAGCAGTTCTTC.

The V gene is TRBV3-1 (or the pseudogene TRBV3-2), the J gene TRBJ1-2, with a possible D match to TRBD1 (5 bases). Trimming removed 2 bases from V and 5 bases from J, with 18 bases in between. The CDR3 loop spans 16 amino acids. Germline loops: CDR1 LGHDT, CDR2 YNNKEL (reference sequence). The CDR3 here is CASSQLRDWGGYGYTF. The CDR3 DNA sequence: TGTGCCAGCAGCCAACTCCGGGACTGGGGGGGATATGGCTACACCTTC.

V gene TRBV30 combines with J gene TRBJ2-2, with 7 positions matching TRBD1. The V gene's germline CDR1 is GTSNPN and CDR2 SVGIG (reference sequence). Trimming took 0 bases from V and 6 from J; bases not matched to a gene: 1. The CDR3 is made up of 13 amino acids. In DNA form, the CDR3 reads TGTGCCTGGAGTGTACAGGGGTCCGGGGAGCTGTTTTTT. It encodes CAWSVQGSGELFF.

V gene TRBV23-1 combines with J gene TRBJ2-7, with D perhaps TRBD1 (5 bases). TRBV23-1 is given ORF status, its function remaining uncertain. The CDR3 is 15 residues long. Trimming cost V 2 bases and J 4 bases, with 15 bases left between them. DNA for the CDR3: TGCGCCAGCAGTCAACGAAGGGGCTCGAATTACGAGCAGTACTTC. This encodes CASSQRRGSNYEQYF.

The rearrangement joins TRBV7-2 to TRBJ2-7; 9 nucleotides match TRBD1. Trimming cost V 5 bases and J 6 bases; bases outside gene matches: 8. Germline loops: CDR1 SGHTA, CDR2 FQGNSA. This CDR3 is built from 14 residues. Written as DNA, the CDR3 is TGTGCCAGCAGCCTACAGGGGGCTGGGTCCGAGCAGTACTTC. It is translated as CASSLQGAGSEQYF.